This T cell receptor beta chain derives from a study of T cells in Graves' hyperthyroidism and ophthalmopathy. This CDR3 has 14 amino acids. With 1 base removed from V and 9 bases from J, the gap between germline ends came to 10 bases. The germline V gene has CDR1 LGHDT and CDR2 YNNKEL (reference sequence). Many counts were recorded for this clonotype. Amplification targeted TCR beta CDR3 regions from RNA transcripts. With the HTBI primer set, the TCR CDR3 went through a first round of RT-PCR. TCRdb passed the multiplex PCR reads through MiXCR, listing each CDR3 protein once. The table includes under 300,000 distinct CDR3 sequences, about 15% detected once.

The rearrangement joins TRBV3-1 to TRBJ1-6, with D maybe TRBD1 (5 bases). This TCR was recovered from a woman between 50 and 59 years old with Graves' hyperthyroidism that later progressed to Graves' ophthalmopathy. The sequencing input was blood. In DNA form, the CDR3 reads TGTGCCAGCAGCCAAGCAGGGAACGGTTCACCCCTCCACTTT. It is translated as CASSQAGNGSPLHF. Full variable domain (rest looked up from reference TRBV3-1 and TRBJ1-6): DTAVSQTPKYLVTQMGNDKSIKCEQNLGHDTMYWYKQDSKKFLKIMFSYNNKELIINETVPNRFSPKSPDKAHLNLHINSLELGDSAVYFCASSQAGNGSPLHFGNGTRLTVT.